A selection of T cell receptor beta chains follows, all from one sample in a study of shared clonotypes between healthy human individuals. Generated by immunoSEQ multiplex PCR, the TCRdb table keeps only in-frame clones and is missing some. Of about 2 million clones in the sample, 90% to 95% were seen once. Sequencing used naive CD4+ T cells sorted from blood. These receptors were obtained from a man aged 18-30 years in good health. CDR3s include the opening cysteine and the closing phenylalanine or tryptophan. D genes are given only for firm matches. Rows may omit the clone size; those that give it use once, few, many or a size class.

>TRBV7-9|TRBD2|TRBJ2-5|NA
CASSLELAAQETQYF
TGTGCCAGCAGCTTAGAACTAGCGGCTCAAGAGACCCAGTACTTC
>TRBV7-6|TRBD2|TRBJ2-7|NA
CASSLAPAGGQYF
TGTGCCAGCAGCTTAGCGCCAGCGGGGGGGCAGTACTTC
>TRBV7-6|NA|TRBJ2-7|NA
CASSLGREQYF
TGTGCCAGCAGCTTGGGTCGCGAGCAGTACTTC
>TRBV10-1|TRBD1|TRBJ2-1|once
CASKDREQNEQFF
TGCGCCAGCAAAGACAGGGAACAAAATGAGCAGTTCTTC
>TRBV5-4|NA|TRBJ2-6|NA
CASSLGGSGANVLTF
TGTGCCAGCAGCTTGGGGGGCTCTGGGGCCAACGTCCTGACTTTC
>TRBV30|TRBD1|TRBJ2-6|NA
CAWGQGSGANVLTF
TGTGCCTGGGGACAGGGTTCTGGGGCCAACGTCCTGACTTTC
>TRBV28|TRBD1|TRBJ2-1|NA
CASSLSWDRWYNEQFF
TGTGCCAGCAGTTTATCTTGGGACAGGTGGTACAATGAGCAGTTCTTC
>TRBV7-9|NA|TRBJ2-3|NA
CASILVARADTQYF
TGTGCCAGCATCCTAGTAGCTCGGGCAGATACGCAGTATTTT
>TRBV10-3|TRBD2|TRBJ2-5|NA
CAISDGLAGLQETQYF
TGTGCCATCAGTGACGGACTAGCGGGCCTCCAAGAGACCCAGTACTTC
>TRBV19|NA|TRBJ2-5|once
CASSSLGIRETQYF
TGTGCCAGTAGTTCCCTTGGCATTCGGGAGACCCAGTACTTC
>TRBV4-3|NA|TRBJ1-1|NA
CASSQGSRREAFF
TGCGCCAGCAGCCAAGGGTCGAGAAGGGAAGCTTTCTTT
>TRBV19|NA|TRBJ1-2|NA
CATSTGVNYGYTF
TGTGCCACATCCACCGGGGTTAACTATGGCTACACCTTC
>TRBV18|NA|TRBJ2-2|once
CASSPNRVSTGELFF
TGTGCCAGCTCACCAAACAGGGTATCCACCGGGGAGCTGTTTTTT
>TRBV15|NA|TRBJ2-6|NA
CATSRDLTAGANVLTF
TGTGCCACCAGCAGAGATCTGACAGCGGGGGCCAACGTCCTGACTTTC